This TCR beta chain stems from a study of radiotherapy plus CTLA-4 blockade in lung cancer. Using immunoSEQ multiplex PCR, the repertoire was profiled, and TCRdb retains in-frame clones only, with some absent. This sample carries tens of thousands of clones, more than 70% of them seen once, and the ten largest clones take roughly 5%. Of note for this clone: One end of the junction is discordant with germline, which a read error may explain.

Germline V lookup: CDR1 SNHLY, CDR2 FYNNEI. The CDR3 is made up of 17 amino acids. This receptor was obtained from a human donor with non-small cell lung cancer who had stable disease on radiotherapy plus ipilimumab. This chain connects TRBV2 to TRBJ1-3; D gene unclear. The material sequenced was peripheral blood, taken from a patient treated with radiotherapy plus ipilimumab. The CDR3 protein is CASQPRTRAGGGNTMYF. CDR3 coding DNA: TGTGCCAGCCAGCCACGTACGAGGGCTGGCGGTGGAAACACCATGTATTTT. Supplemented by reference TRBV2 and TRBJ1-3, the full variable domain reads EPEVTQTPSHQVTQMGQEVILRCVPISNHLYFYWYRQILGQKVEFLVSFYNNEISEKSEIFDDQFSVERPDGSNFTLKIRSTKLEDSAMYFCASQPRTRAGGGNTMYFGEGSWLTVV.